This T cell receptor (beta chain) was sequenced during a study of T cells after yellow fever vaccination. The overall study: SMART-Seq v4 Ultra Low Input handled preparation of low-cell-number fractions.

Findings and limits, study-wide: Booster samples showed a return of most primary-vaccination clones (around 96% CD4, roughly 85% CD8). Although most clonotypes did not, a small share appeared in both CD4 and CD8 compartments.

A universal primer site and UMIs were added as TCR cDNA was made by 5'RACE template switching. Via MiXCR, TCRdb re-called the 5' RACE reads, giving one row per CDR3 protein. Among about 320,000 distinct CDR3 sequences, approximately 4.3% were seen once, and the ten largest hold around 19%. This clonotype was seen many times. Its antigen remains unidentified. This clonotype was sampled from a man aged 18 to 30 who received the YFV17D yellow fever vaccine. Sequenced here: PBMCs, sampled 15 days after the yellow fever booster vaccination.

CDR3 loop: CASSGSRAETQYF. The CDR3 bases are TGTGCCAGTAGTGGGTCGAGGGCGGAGACCCAGTACTTC. This chain joins TRBV19 and TRBJ2-5; tentatively, D is TRBD2 (5 bases). The V end was cut by 5 bases, the J end by 5 bases, with 12 bases between. This CDR3 contains 13 residues. Germline V gene data show CDR1 as LNHDA and CDR2 as SQIVND (reference sequence).